This TCR beta chain was identified during a study of T cells in tuberculosis. Cells were sorted from thawed PBMC rested overnight and stained with GMM-loaded CD1B tetramer, viability dye and anti-CD3. CD1B tetramers were loaded with Rhodococcus equi-derived C32 glucose monomycolate. Trimming left V 5 bases short and J 2 bases short, with 17 bases between. There are 15 residues in the CDR3. Germline lookup yields CDR1 GTSNPN and CDR2 SVGIG (reference sequence). TCR-alpha and TCR-beta chains were sequenced unpaired. Produced via immunoSEQ multiplex PCR; TCRdb's table is partial and in-frame only. In the table there are around 50,000 clones, roughly 86% of which are singletons.

This receptor was taken from an adult woman with latent tuberculosis. The sample was CD1b-GMM tetramer-negative cells sorted from PBMCs. The chain links TRBV30 to TRBJ2-3; D may be TRBD1 (6 bases). CDR3 sequence (DNA): TGTGCCTGGGGGCCGGGACACCTTTCCACAGATACGCAGTATTTT. As protein: CAWGPGHLSTDTQYF.